This T cell receptor (beta chain) was identified during a study of cytomegalovirus exposure and HLA in healthy donors. Study-level background: An early release of data contained 70 million to 95 million unique TCRs, which came from HLA-typed donors. Findings and limits, study-wide: Presence/absence analysis assumed near-uniform sequencing depth across donors.

V lost 4 bases and J lost 5; bases outside the gene matches: 7. The CDR3 has 15 residues. Germline loops: CDR1 KGHSH, CDR2 LQKENI. In regard to this clone: The antigen is not known.

A multiplex PCR was run with 60 Vbeta primers and 13 Jbeta primers. Clones were read by immunoSEQ multiplex PCR, and TCRdb kept only the in-frame ones, dropping some. The profile covers over 150,000 clones, with just under 80% appearing a single time and 1% taken by the ten largest. This chain uses TRBV18 with TRBJ2-7, with TRBD1 matching over 11 bases. The sample was PBMCs. This receptor was obtained from a woman between 45 and 65 years old in good health and CMV-seropositive. CDR3 region: CASSHRTGGFDEQYF. The CDR3 coding sequence is TGTGCCAGCTCACATCGGACAGGGGGCTTCGACGAGCAGTACTTC.